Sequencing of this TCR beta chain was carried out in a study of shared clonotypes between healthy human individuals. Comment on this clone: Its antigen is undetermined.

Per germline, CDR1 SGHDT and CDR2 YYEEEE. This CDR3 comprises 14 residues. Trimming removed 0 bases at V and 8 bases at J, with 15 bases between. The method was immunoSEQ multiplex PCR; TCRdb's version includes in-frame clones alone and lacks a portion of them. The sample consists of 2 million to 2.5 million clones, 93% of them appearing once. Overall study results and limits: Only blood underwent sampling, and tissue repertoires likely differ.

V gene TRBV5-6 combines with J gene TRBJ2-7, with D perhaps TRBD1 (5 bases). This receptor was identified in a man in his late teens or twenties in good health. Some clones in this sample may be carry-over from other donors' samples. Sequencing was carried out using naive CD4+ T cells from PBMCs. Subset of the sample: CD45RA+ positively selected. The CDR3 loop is CASSLAGDSQQQYF. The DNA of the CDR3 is TGTGCCAGCAGCTTGGCCGGAGACAGCCAACAGCAGTACTTC.